Each of the 20 T cell receptor beta chains below was sequenced from the same sample in a study of T cells in Graves' hyperthyroidism and ophthalmopathy. The source material, RNA transcripts, was used to amplify TCR beta CDR3 regions. The HTBI primer set was used in a first-round RT-PCR of the TCR CDR3. In TCRdb, the multiplex PCR reads were re-called with MiXCR into one record per CDR3 protein. The sample contains more than 500,000 distinct CDR3 sequences, about a sixth of which appear only once. What was sequenced was blood. These receptors were obtained from a woman in her 30s with Graves' hyperthyroidism.

For the CDR3, the DNA is TGTGCCAGCAGTTTTTTCCGGGGATACGAGCAGTACTTC. The encoded protein is CASSFFRGYEQYF. The chain has TRBV27 and TRBJ2-7, with D possibly being TRBD2 (5 bases). Germline CDR1 is MNHEY and CDR2 is SMNVEV (reference sequence). The CDR3 loop spans 13 amino acids. V shed 3 bases and J shed 4 bases, with 10 bases lying between them.

This clonotype was seen a handful of times. The CDR3 region is CASSLDSGRGYEQYF. DNA for the CDR3: TGTGCCAGCAGCTTGGATAGCGGGAGAGGATACGAGCAGTACTTC. The J gene is TRBJ2-7, the V gene TRBV5-5; 9 positions match TRBD2. The CDR3 contains 15 residues. Germline lookup yields CDR1 SGHKS and CDR2 YYEKEE (reference sequence). The V and J ends lost 0 bases and 4 bases, in that order; junction bases with no gene match: 5. Using reference TRBV5-5 and TRBJ2-7 for the parts outside the CDR3, the full variable domain is DAGVTQSPTHLIKTRGQQVTLRCSPISGHKSVSWYQQVLGQGPQFIFQYYEKEERGRGNFPDRFSARQFPNYSSELNVNALLLGDSALYLCASSLDSGRGYEQYFGPGTRLTVT.

The rearrangement links TRBV29-1 to TRBJ2-2; D not certain. Trimming shortened V by 7 bases and J by 6 bases, and 6 bases separated the two germline ends. Germline V gene lookup returns CDR1 SQVTM and CDR2 ANQGSEA. The CDR3 extends over 10 amino acids. CDR3 in amino acids: CSGLAGELFF. In DNA form, the CDR3 reads TGCAGCGGGCTAGCCGGGGAGCTGTTTTTT.

This clonotype occurred a few times. V and J are TRBV11-3 and TRBJ2-3, with a weak D call TRBD2 (7 bases). Germline V gene sequence: CDR1 SGHNT, CDR2 YENEEA. CDR3 size: 18 residues. Deletions cut 5 bases from V and 1 base from J, with 22 bases between. The CDR3 DNA sequence: TGTGCCAGCAGCATCACTAAACGGGGGGCGGAGGGCACAGATACGCAGTATTTT. Protein product: CASSITKRGAEGTDTQYF.

In this sample, this clonotype turned up many times. The chain recombines TRBV29-1 with TRBJ1-6; possibly TRBD1 for D (5 bases). The CDR3 is 13 amino acids. CDR1 and CDR2 (germline): SQVTM, ANQGSEA. V was trimmed by 6 bases and J by 7 bases, leaving 13 bases between them. The CDR3 region has the DNA TGCAGCGTCTCGTATTGGGGGAATTCACCCCTCCACTTT. Its protein product is CSVSYWGNSPLHF.

The rearrangement links TRBV4-1 to TRBJ2-3; D unresolved. Germline V CDR1 and CDR2: MGHRA, YSYEKL. Trimming shortened V by 0 bases and J by 0 bases, and 7 bases separated the two germline ends. This CDR3 has 15 amino acids. The CDR3 is CASSQEYGSTDTQYF. Written as DNA, the CDR3 is TGCGCCAGCAGCCAAGAATACGGTAGCACAGATACGCAGTATTTT.

The chain joins TRBV27 to TRBJ2-4; D assignment may be TRBD1 or TRBD2 (5 bases each). The CDR3 consists of 15 residues. Germline lookup yields CDR1 MNHEY and CDR2 SMNVEV (reference sequence). The V end was cut by 4 bases, the J end by 0 bases, with 10 bases between. DNA for the CDR3: TGTGCCAGCAGTTACTGGGACGGAGCCAAAAACATTCAGTACTTC. Translated: CASSYWDGAKNIQYF.

As concerns this clonotype: Being one base from a much bigger clone, this may be a read error. V and J are TRBV28 and TRBJ1-1; 8 positions agree with TRBD1. J was trimmed by 0 bases and V by 6 bases; bases with no gene match: 3. There are 14 residues in the CDR3. Germline V CDR1 and CDR2: MDHEN, SYDVKM. CDR3 sequence: CASSTGGMNTEAFF. In DNA, the CDR3 is TGTGCCAGCAGCACAGGGGGGATGAACACTGAAGCTTTCTTT.

This clonotype was counted at least ten times. In DNA form, the CDR3 reads TGTGCCAGCAGTTACTCGACCGGGGGAGGAGGCCAGTATTTT. The encoded protein is CASSYSTGGGGQYF. The chain joins TRBV12-3 or TRBV12-4 to TRBJ2-3; maybe TRBD2 (6 bases). The CDR3 loop spans 14 amino acids. The V and J ends lost 4 bases and 12 bases respectively, with 20 bases between them.

The sample holds many counts of this clonotype. This sequence joins TRBV12-3 or TRBV12-4 and TRBJ2-7; a weak D match, TRBD2 (5 bases). V dropped 6 bases and J dropped 2 bases, with 14 bases sitting between them. The CDR3 has 14 amino acids. DNA for the CDR3: TGTGCCAGCAGCGGAGGCGGCCCGACCTACGAGCAGTACTTC. This translates into CASSGGGPTYEQYF.

This clonotype was found a few times. This sequence joins TRBV4-1 and TRBJ2-7; D is uncertain. CDR1 is MGHRA and CDR2 is YSYEKL in the germline V gene. Trimming left V 1 base short and J 0 bases short, with 16 bases between. This CDR3 is 17 amino acids long. CDR3 DNA: TGCGCCAGCAGCCAAGTGGTATCTCTTCTGAGCTCCTACGAGCAGTACTTC. This translates into CASSQVVSLLSSYEQYF.

This clonotype was seen a handful of times. The chain combines TRBV7-2 with TRBJ1-3, with 8 bases lining up with TRBD1. The CDR3 sequence is 16 residues long. CDR1 SGHTA and CDR2 FQGNSA come from the germline V gene. V lost 5 bases and J lost 2; bases outside the gene matches: 8. CDR3 DNA: TGTGCCAGCAGCCTGGGAAGGACAGGGCCTGGAAACACCATATATTTT. Amino acids: CASSLGRTGPGNTIYF.

This chain links TRBV11-1 with TRBJ2-6, with a tentative D call TRBD2 (6 bases). CDR3 length: 15 amino acids. CDR1 is SGHAT, CDR2 FQDESV, per germline (reference sequence). Deletions cut 1 base from V and 2 bases from J, with 6 bases between. The CDR3 DNA follows: TGTGCCAGCAGCTTAGGGGAGGCTGGGGCCAACGTCCTGACTTTC. This codes for CASSLGEAGANVLTF.

The chain couples TRBV20-1 to TRBJ2-5; the match to TRBD2 covers 11 bases. The CDR3 runs 14 residues. Germline lookup yields CDR1 DFQATT and CDR2 SNEGSKA (reference sequence). V lost 1 base, J lost 4 bases, and 2 bases stayed unmatched. CDR3 nucleotide sequence: TGCAGTGCTAGAGCCGGACTAGCGGGAGAGACCCAGTACTTC. Its protein is CSARAGLAGETQYF.

This chain links TRBV5-1 with TRBJ2-7; D unclear. The CDR3 is made up of 14 amino acids. V was cut by 0 bases and J by 2 bases, with 9 bases left in between. Germline V lookup: CDR1 SGHRS, CDR2 YFSETQ. CDR3 amino acids: CASSLEAPPYEQYF. Here the CDR3 DNA reads TGCGCCAGCAGCTTGGAGGCTCCCCCCTACGAGCAGTACTTC.

The CDR3 sequence is CASSFSGGLNQPQHF. The CDR3 DNA follows: TGTGCCAGCAGCTTTTCGGGGGGTTTGAATCAGCCCCAGCATTTT. This chain uses TRBV5-5 with TRBJ1-5; D perhaps matches TRBD1 (5 bases). This CDR3 has 15 amino acids. Germline V gene sequence: CDR1 SGHKS, CDR2 YYEKEE (reference sequence). Trimming cost V 2 bases and J 4 bases, with 13 bases left between them.

This clonotype has ten or more counts. The genes are TRBV27 and TRBJ1-2; 7 bases are a match to TRBD1. Looked up from germline, CDR1 is MNHEY and CDR2 is SMNVEV (reference sequence). The CDR3 extends over 15 amino acids. V shed 5 bases, J shed 8 bases, and the junction held 14 bases outside the gene matches. This CDR3 reads CASSPLQSRTGGYTF. Here the CDR3 DNA reads TGTGCCAGCAGTCCCCTTCAGAGCCGGACAGGAGGCTACACCTTC.

This clonotype was seen at least ten times. The chain combines TRBV12-3 or TRBV12-4 with TRBJ1-3, with TRBD1 as a possible D gene (5 bases). CDR3 length equals 14 residues. Trimming removed 6 bases from V and 4 bases from J, with 13 bases in between. The DNA of the CDR3 is TGTGCCAGCAGCTTTGGGGGTACGGGAAACACCATATATTTT. Protein: CASSFGGTGNTIYF.

For this clonotype: Being one base from a much bigger clone, this may be a read error. V and J are TRBV3-2 and TRBJ2-1; TRBD2 is taken as the D call from the table, unchecked against the DNA. TRBV3-2 constitutes a pseudogene. The CDR3 consists of 16 residues. The CDR3 sequence: CASSPEAGGVYNERFF. The CDR3 coding sequence is TGTGCCAGCAGCCCTGAAGCGGGAGGAGTTTACAATGAGCGGTTCTTC.

The chain joins TRBV2 to TRBJ2-2, with D maybe TRBD1 (5 bases). The V gene lost 10 bases and the J gene lost 7 bases, with 22 bases spanning the gap. The germline V gene has CDR1 SNHLY and CDR2 FYNNEI. The CDR3 has 15 amino acids. CDR3: CATSRVASRSGELFF. The CDR3 bases are TGTGCCACCTCCAGGGTGGCATCGAGGAGCGGGGAGCTGTTTTTT.